What follows are 30 T cell receptor beta chains derived from one specimen sequenced in a study of identical twins. TCRdb re-called the 5' RACE reads with MiXCR, one entry per CDR3 protein. The sample has 400,000 to 550,000 distinct CDR3 sequences, roughly a quarter seen once. In addition, the sample was reused for a study of T cells expressing NK-cell markers.

The source material was CD4+ T cells sorted from blood. These receptors originate from a woman younger than 30 in good health.

The genes are TRBV7-2 and TRBJ2-1; 9 nucleotides line up with TRBD2. J lost 8 bases, V lost 3 bases, and 5 bases had no gene match. The CDR3 runs 14 residues. Per germline, CDR1 SGHTA and CDR2 FQGNSA. The CDR3 DNA sequence: TGTGCCAGCAGCTTTGTAGCGGGAGTTTATGAGCAGTTCTTC. It is translated as CASSFVAGVYEQFF.

This sequence joins TRBV5-1 and TRBJ2-2; maybe TRBD2 (6 bases). Trimming pared 0 bases from V and 9 bases from J, leaving 12 bases between. Germline-derived CDR1 and CDR2 are SGHRS and YFSETQ. The CDR3 contains 14 residues. The CDR3 sequence: CASSLGDFSRELFF. The DNA of the CDR3 is TGCGCCAGCAGCTTGGGGGACTTCTCCAGGGAGCTGTTTTTT. The whole variable domain, filled in from reference TRBV5-1 and TRBJ2-2, reads KAGVTQTPRYLIKTRGQQVTLSCSPISGHRSVSWYQQTPGQGLQFLFEYFSETQRNKGNFPGRFSGRQFSNSRSEMNVSTLELGDSALYLCASSLGDFSRELFFGEGSRLTVL.

The genes are TRBV20-1 and TRBJ2-5; D is unresolved. The CDR3 spans 12 residues. Trimming removed 3 bases at V and 1 base at J, with 6 bases between. From germline, CDR1 is DFQATT and CDR2 SNEGSKA (reference sequence). CDR3 amino acids: CSASVFQETQYF. In DNA form, the CDR3 reads TGCAGTGCTAGTGTGTTCCAAGAGACCCAGTACTTC.

This rearrangement joins TRBV6-2 or TRBV6-3 to TRBJ2-1, with D uncertain. V lost 7 bases and J 9 bases, leaving 19 bases between the germline ends. The germline gives CDR1 MNHEY, CDR2 SVGEGT. This CDR3 has 14 amino acids. The CDR3 loop reads CASTTTGKRFEQFF. In DNA, the CDR3 is TGTGCCAGCACCACGACTGGAAAAAGATTTGAGCAGTTCTTC.

This clonotype turned up a few times. The J gene is TRBJ2-5, the V gene TRBV5-6; possibly TRBD2 for D (6 bases). CDR3 size: 15 residues. Trimming took off 4 bases at V and 5 bases at J, with 18 bases between the two ends. Germline V gives CDR1 SGHDT, CDR2 YYEEEE. The CDR3 nucleotides read TGTGCCAGCAGCGGACCAGGAGGGAAGGTGGAGACCCAGTACTTC. Translating gives CASSGPGGKVETQYF.

This clonotype has just a few counts. The rearrangement joins TRBV20-1 to TRBJ2-3; D is perhaps TRBD1 (5 bases). The CDR3 spans 12 residues. The germline V gene encodes CDR1 DFQATT and CDR2 SNEGSKA (reference sequence). Trimming shortened V by 0 bases and J by 11 bases, and 12 bases separated the two germline ends. The CDR3 here is CSARERQGRQYF. CDR3 sequence (DNA): TGCAGTGCTAGAGAGCGGCAGGGCAGGCAGTATTTT.

V and J are TRBV9 and TRBJ1-4; D unclear. The CDR3 length is 13 residues. V lost 3 bases and J lost 8, with 11 bases in between. Germline V gene sequence: CDR1 SGDLS, CDR2 YYNGEE. The CDR3 reads CASSDGPGEKLFF. The CDR3 DNA follows: TGTGCCAGCAGCGACGGCCCGGGGGAAAAACTGTTTTTT. Full variable domain (rest looked up from reference TRBV9 and TRBJ1-4): DSGVTQTPKHLITATGQRVTLRCSPRSGDLSVYWYQQSLDQGLQFLIQYYNGEERAKGNILERFSAQQFPDLHSELNLSSLELGDSALYFCASSDGPGEKLFFGSGTQLSVL.

This clonotype was seen a few times. This chain uses TRBV20-1 with TRBJ2-2; no reliable D call. V was pared by 3 bases and J by 0 bases, with 11 bases between. Germline loops: CDR1 DFQATT, CDR2 SNEGSKA (reference sequence). The CDR3 is 15 residues long. Here the CDR3 DNA reads TGCAGTGCTAGTCTCTCAGCCGCGAACACCGGGGAGCTGTTTTTT. Translated, it gives CSASLSAANTGELFF.

The V call is TRBV5-1, the J call TRBJ2-1; perhaps TRBD2 as D (6 bases). V was pared by 0 bases and J by 5 bases, with 21 bases between. CDR3 length: 18 residues. Germline lookup yields CDR1 SGHRS and CDR2 YFSETQ. The CDR3 loop is CASSLGLVGERANNEQFF. The DNA for the CDR3 is TGCGCCAGCAGCTTGGGCCTGGTAGGGGAGCGGGCGAACAATGAGCAGTTCTTC.

This clonotype was seen only a few times. This chain uses TRBV12-3 or TRBV12-4 with TRBJ1-1; no reliable D call. The V and J ends lost 3 bases and 0 bases respectively, with 8 bases between them. The CDR3 contains 14 residues. CDR3 coding DNA: TGTGCCAGCAGTTTTGTTGACCTGAACACTGAAGCTTTCTTT. This encodes CASSFVDLNTEAFF.

The chain combines TRBV20-1 with TRBJ2-3; no reliable D call. CDR3 length: 12 amino acids. Trimming left V 1 base short and J 5 bases short, with 7 bases between. Germline CDR1 and CDR2: DFQATT and SNEGSKA (reference sequence). The CDR3 DNA follows: TGCAGTGCTAGAGCGACGGGAGATACGCAGTATTTT. Protein sequence: CSARATGDTQYF.

This clonotype was detected only a few times. The chain is built from TRBV3-1 and TRBJ2-2, with D tentatively TRBD2 (7 bases). The CDR3 has 15 amino acids. Trimming took 4 bases from V and 6 from J, leaving 15 bases between them. Germline V gene sequence: CDR1 LGHDT, CDR2 YNNKEL (reference sequence). The CDR3 loop is CASSPLSGGAGELFF. In DNA, the CDR3 is TGTGCCAGCAGCCCCTTGTCGGGGGGCGCCGGGGAGCTGTTTTTT.

This clonotype turned up a few times. V and J are TRBV9 and TRBJ2-4, with D maybe TRBD2 (5 bases). Germline V gene data show CDR1 as SGDLS and CDR2 as YYNGEE. This CDR3 region has 15 residues. Trimming left V 0 bases short and J 6 bases short, with 13 bases between. The CDR3 coding sequence is TGTGCCAGCAGCGTAGGGACCGACGCGGGAAACATTCAGTACTTC. Translated, it gives CASSVGTDAGNIQYF.

The DNA of the CDR3 is TGTGCCAGCAACGGGGGAGGGGTCTATACGCAGTATTTT. Translating it yields CASNGGGVYTQYF. The chain joins TRBV12-3 or TRBV12-4 to TRBJ2-3; 7 positions agree with TRBD2. The CDR3 length is 13 residues. Trimming cost V 7 bases and J 7 bases; bases outside gene matches: 8.

The chain recombines TRBV2 with TRBJ1-2; 7 bases map to TRBD1. V trimming: 6 bases; J trimming: 0 bases; junction bases outside the gene matches: 4. This CDR3 comprises 14 residues. CDR1 SNHLY and CDR2 FYNNEI come from the germline V gene. The CDR3 reads CASRGQIANYGYTF. In nucleotides, the CDR3 is TGTGCCAGCAGGGGACAGATCGCTAACTATGGCTACACCTTC.

This clonotype came up a few times. This chain connects TRBV20-1 to TRBJ2-7, with 14 bases matching TRBD2. Germline V gene lookup returns CDR1 DFQATT and CDR2 SNEGSKA (reference sequence). The CDR3 totals 13 residues. The junction had 2 bases not matched to a gene; V was cut back by 6 bases and J by 4 bases. The DNA of the CDR3 is TGCAGTGCGCGGACTAGCGGGAGGTACGAGCAGTACTTC. This encodes CSARTSGRYEQYF.

The chain combines TRBV20-1 with TRBJ2-1; D gene uncertain. Per the germline V gene, CDR1 is DFQATT and CDR2 is SNEGSKA (reference sequence). This CDR3 is built from 13 residues. V lost 2 bases and J lost 4, with 9 bases in between. This CDR3 reads CSARRTVYNEQFF. The CDR3 DNA reads as TGCAGTGCTAGACGGACGGTTTACAATGAGCAGTTCTTC.

The CDR3 protein is CASSLAPGQPYNSPLHF. The CDR3 DNA is TGTGCCAGCAGCTTAGCCCCGGGACAGCCTTATAATTCACCCCTCCACTTT. The chain employs TRBV7-9 and TRBJ1-6; 7 bases are a match to TRBD1. There are 17 residues in the CDR3. Per germline, CDR1 SEHNR and CDR2 FQNEAQ (reference sequence). Trimming at V came to 0 bases and at J to 4 bases, leaving 6 bases not matched to a gene.

This clonotype has just a few counts. The chain joins TRBV20-1 to TRBJ2-5, with D perhaps given as TRBD1 or TRBD2 (6 bases each). This CDR3 has 13 residues. V lost 6 bases and J lost 1, with 12 bases in between. The germline V gene has CDR1 DFQATT and CDR2 SNEGSKA (reference sequence). CDR3 in amino acids: CSALEGGQETQYF. In nucleotides, the CDR3 is TGCAGTGCGTTGGAGGGGGGCCAAGAGACCCAGTACTTC.

This clonotype was observed a few times. The J gene is TRBJ2-7, the V gene TRBV11-2, with D perhaps matching TRBD1 (6 bases). CDR1 and CDR2 from the germline V gene are SGHAT and FQNNGV. Trimming took off 8 bases at V and 5 bases at J, with 16 bases between the two ends. The CDR3 extends over 13 amino acids. CDR3 residues: CASSPGVANEQYF. CDR3 coding DNA: TGTGCCAGCTCGCCAGGGGTCGCGAACGAGCAGTACTTC.

This clonotype was found a few times. The chain links TRBV15 to TRBJ2-2, with 12 bases fitting TRBD1. This CDR3 comprises 15 residues. Germline loops: CDR1 LNHNV, CDR2 YYDKDF (reference sequence). With 9 bases clipped from V and 7 bases from J, the junction kept 9 bases outside the gene matches. CDR3 nucleotides: TGTGCCACGGGGACAGGGGGCTTATGGATCGGGGAGCTGTTTTTT. Protein product: CATGTGGLWIGELFF.

This chain uses TRBV7-3 with TRBJ2-1; D is undetermined. The ends were cut back, 4 bases at V and 9 bases at J, with 13 bases in the middle. The V gene's germline CDR1 is SGHTA and CDR2 FQGTGA. The CDR3 has 13 amino acids. DNA of the CDR3: TGTGCCAGCAGCTCGCAGGTAGGATTTGAGCAGTTCTTC. This gives the protein CASSSQVGFEQFF.

V gene TRBV25-1 combines with J gene TRBJ2-1; D possibly corresponds to TRBD2 (5 bases). Germline-derived CDR1 and CDR2 are MGHDK and SYGVNS. The CDR3 is 13 residues long. The V and J ends lost 5 bases and 8 bases respectively, with 13 bases between them. The DNA of the CDR3 is TGTGCCAGCAGTCCCGGATCCGGGGATGAGCAGTTCTTC. This encodes CASSPGSGDEQFF.

This clonotype was counted a few times. The chain links TRBV5-1 to TRBJ2-1; TRBD2 matches 7 bases. The germline CDR1 and CDR2 sequences are SGHRS and YFSETQ. The V and J ends lost 4 bases and 4 bases, in that order; junction bases with no gene match: 11. The CDR3 runs 16 residues. CDR3 DNA: TGCGCCAGCAGCGCAGTCTGGGCTAGCGGATACAATGAGCAGTTCTTC. Translation gives CASSAVWASGYNEQFF.

The V call is TRBV29-1, the J call TRBJ2-3; D possibly corresponds to TRBD1 (6 bases). Germline-derived CDR1 and CDR2 are SQVTM and ANQGSEA. The CDR3 contains 14 residues. The V end was cut by 4 bases, the J end by 4 bases, with 15 bases between. The CDR3: CSVGGPGRADTQYF. The CDR3, as DNA: TGCAGCGTTGGGGGGCCGGGCAGGGCAGATACGCAGTATTTT.

This clonotype was seen more than once but under ten times. V usage is TRBV6-5 and J usage is TRBJ1-5; D not resolved. The CDR3 is made up of 14 amino acids. Germline assignment: CDR1 MNHEY and CDR2 SVGAGI. V was clipped by 2 bases and J by 9 bases, with 14 bases between them. The CDR3 region is CASSYRFPSWPQHF. CDR3 in DNA: TGTGCCAGCAGTTACAGATTCCCGAGTTGGCCCCAGCATTTT.

This chain uses TRBV6-2 or TRBV6-3 with TRBJ1-4; 8 nucleotides align to TRBD1. The CDR3 runs to 14 residues. The ends lost 6 bases at V and 8 bases at J; junction bases unmatched: 8. Per germline, CDR1 MNHEY and CDR2 SVGEGT. The CDR3 nucleotides read TGTGCCAGCAGCTCCGGGACAGGAGGGGAAAAACTGTTTTTT. As protein: CASSSGTGGEKLFF.

This clonotype has more than one count but fewer than ten. This chain joins TRBV19 and TRBJ1-2; 7 nucleotides line up with TRBD1. Germline CDR1 and CDR2: LNHDA and SQIVND (reference sequence). V shed 5 bases and J 5 bases; nucleotides not matched to a gene: 8. This CDR3 spans 14 amino acids. CDR3 in amino acids: CASSPRGTEYGYTF. Here the CDR3 DNA reads TGTGCCAGTAGTCCACGGGGGACAGAATATGGCTACACCTTC.

In its sample, this clonotype was seen a few times. This chain joins TRBV12-3 or TRBV12-4 and TRBJ2-1; D gene ambiguous. V was trimmed by 3 bases and J by 0 bases, leaving 9 bases between them. The CDR3 runs 15 residues. CDR3 loop: CASSLRDPSYNEQFF. For the CDR3, the DNA is TGTGCCAGCAGTTTGCGAGACCCCTCCTACAATGAGCAGTTCTTC.

This clonotype has a handful of counts. The chain recombines TRBV12-3 or TRBV12-4 with TRBJ2-5; a weak D match, TRBD2 (6 bases). The V end lost 8 bases, the J end lost 2 bases, and 15 bases lay between the germline ends. This CDR3 is built from 14 residues. This CDR3 reads CASASGGNQETQYF. CDR3 coding DNA: TGTGCCAGCGCATCAGGAGGGAATCAAGAGACCCAGTACTTC.